A selection of T cell receptor beta chains follows, all from one sample in a study of immune aging and cytomegalovirus after organ transplant. Their recognized antigens are unknown. TCRdb itself ran the single-cell sequencing reads through MiXCR, one entry per CDR3 protein. The sample carries 20,000 to 25,000 distinct CDR3 sequences, about a third recorded once. Sequences were derived from CMV peptide-activated CD4+ and CD8+ T cells sorted from blood, sampled at five time points, pooled. Receptor source: a female donor who had a heart transplant and CMV viremia. Each CDR3 is given with its conserved first and last residue. D genes are given only for firm matches. A clone size is listed for some rows: how often the clone was seen (once, few, many), or a class if it is expanded.

size	V	J	D	CDR3	DNA
NA	TRBV2	TRBJ2-7	NA	CASRPRVALTYEQYF	TGTGCCAGCAGGCCCAGGGTCGCTCTGACCTACGAGCAGTACTTC
many	TRBV5-8	TRBJ2-7	NA	CASSRAVHEQYF	TGTGCCAGCAGCCGGGCGGTCCACGAGCAGTACTTC
few	TRBV4-3	TRBJ1-2	NA	CASSSAQDAVLYGYTF	TGCGCCAGCTCCTCGGCACAGGACGCGGTTCTCTATGGCTACACCTTC
NA	TRBV29-1	TRBJ2-3	TRBD2	CSVQAGTSGSTDTQYF	TGCAGCGTCCAAGCCGGGACTAGCGGTTCCACAGATACGCAGTATTTT
medium-sized	TRBV20-1	TRBJ2-7	NA	CSARNWGPYEQYF	TGCAGTGCTAGAAATTGGGGCCCCTACGAGCAGTACTTC
NA	TRBV5-1	TRBJ2-3	NA	CASSLGRFTDTQYF	TGCGCCAGCAGCTTGGGTCGGTTCACAGATACGCAGTATTTT
NA	TRBV7-6	TRBJ2-7	NA	CASSLEGGESHEQYF	TGTGCCAGCAGCTTAGAGGGTGGGGAGAGTCACGAGCAGTACTTC
few	TRBV15	TRBJ2-5	TRBD2	CATSRVGTSGLQETQYF	TGTGCCACCAGCAGAGTTGGGACTAGCGGGTTGCAAGAGACCCAGTACTTC
NA	TRBV27	TRBJ2-1	TRBD2	CASSPGTRIGPYNEQFF	TGTGCCAGCAGTCCTGGGACTAGAATCGGGCCCTACAATGAGCAGTTCTTC
medium-sized	TRBV15	TRBJ2-5	NA	CATSRDPSGQETQYF	TGTGCCACCAGCAGAGATCCCAGCGGGCAAGAGACCCAGTACTTC
NA	TRBV11-2	TRBJ2-1	NA	CASSLGGSSYNKQFF	TGTGCCAGCAGCTTAGGAGGGAGCTCCTACAATAAGCAGTTCTTC
NA	TRBV5-6	TRBJ1-1	NA	CASSLVRRMNTEAFF	TGTGCCAGCAGCTTGGTTCGCAGAATGAACACTGAAGCTTTCTTT
NA	TRBV11-2	TRBJ2-7	NA	CASSLEGYEQYF	TGTGCCAGCAGCTTAGAGGGGTACGAGCAGTACTTC
NA	TRBV27	TRBJ1-2	NA	CASSWARTDPNGYTF	TGTGCCAGCAGTTGGGCTCGGACAGATCCTAATGGCTACACCTTC
NA	TRBV10-3	TRBJ2-7	TRBD1	CAISDPDRAGFLYEQYF	TGTGCCATCAGTGATCCAGACAGGGCAGGTTTCCTTTACGAGCAGTACTTC
many	TRBV3-1	TRBJ2-1	NA	CASSPWWESSSYNEQFF	TGTGCCAGCAGCCCTTGGTGGGAGTCGAGCTCCTACAATGAGCAGTTCTTC
NA	TRBV28	TRBJ1-6	NA	CASSKRLGASPLHF	TGTGCCAGCAGTAAACGACTCGGGGCTTCACCCCTCCACTTT
medium-sized	TRBV6-5	TRBJ2-5	TRBD2	CASRSPGLPSQYF	TGTGCCAGCAGATCGCCGGGACTACCATCCCAGTACTTC
many	TRBV5-1	TRBJ2-7	NA	CASSTGGGDEQYF	TGCGCCAGCAGCACCGGGGGTGGGGACGAGCAGTACTTC
many	TRBV2	TRBJ1-1	NA	CASSKETNTEAFF	TGTGCCAGCAGTAAAGAGACGAACACTGAAGCTTTCTTT
NA	TRBV5-4	TRBJ1-5	NA	CASSLGTGPGQPQHF	TGTGCCAGCAGCTTGGGGACTGGACCAGGACAGCCCCAGCATTTT
few	TRBV25-1	TRBJ2-1	NA	CASSDREWWGINNEQFF	TGTGCCAGCAGTGACCGGGAATGGTGGGGAATTAACAATGAGCAGTTCTTC
NA	TRBV28	TRBJ1-5	NA	CASNDSGTDYSNQPQHF	TGTGCCAGCAATGACTCCGGGACGGATTATAGCAATCAGCCCCAGCATTTT
medium-sized	TRBV29-1	TRBJ2-7	NA	CSAGDAPYEQYF	TGCAGCGCCGGGGACGCTCCCTACGAGCAGTACTTC
NA	TRBV6-1	TRBJ2-7	NA	CATFGGQGYEQYF	TGTGCCACCTTTGGCGGGCAGGGCTACGAGCAGTACTTC
many	TRBV20-1	TRBJ2-7	TRBD1	CSARVQGAFYEQYF	TGCAGTGCTAGAGTCCAGGGGGCTTTTTACGAGCAGTACTTC
NA	TRBV28	TRBJ2-7	TRBD2	CASRRRGTSGVYEQYF	TGTGCCAGCAGGCGGCGAGGGACTAGCGGTGTCTACGAGCAGTACTTC
medium-sized	TRBV21-1	TRBJ2-2	NA	CASSWAGTNTGELFF	TGTGCCAGCAGCTGGGCGGGGACGAACACCGGGGAGCTGTTTTTT
NA	TRBV7-9	TRBJ1-1	NA	CASSPGLNTEAFF	TGTGCCAGCAGCCCGGGCCTGAACACTGAAGCTTTCTTT
many	TRBV4-1	TRBJ2-5	TRBD2	CASSQGGTRGETQYF	TGCGCCAGCAGCCAAGGGGGGACTAGGGGAGAGACCCAGTACTTC
few	TRBV7-2	TRBJ2-3	TRBD2	CASSLRLAGGPDTTDTQYF	TGTGCCAGCAGCTTACGACTAGCGGGAGGACCCGATACCACAGATACGCAGTATTTT
NA	TRBV19	TRBJ2-7	TRBD2	CATSVTGGRVYNEQYF	TGTGCCACCTCCGTGACGGGCGGGAGGGTTTACAATGAGCAGTACTTC
few	TRBV29-1	TRBJ2-7	NA	CSVEDIGDHPYEQYF	TGCAGCGTTGAAGATATCGGAGACCATCCCTACGAGCAGTACTTC
NA	TRBV6-6	TRBJ1-2	NA	CASSDASYGYTF	TGTGCCAGCAGTGACGCCTCGTATGGCTACACCTTC
NA	TRBV20-1	TRBJ2-1	TRBD2	CSAIGTSGRYGSNEQFF	TGCAGTGCTATCGGGACTAGCGGGAGATATGGGTCCAATGAGCAGTTCTTC
once	TRBV28	TRBJ2-7	TRBD2	CASSLSAGGYEQYF	TGTGCCAGCAGTTTATCAGCGGGAGGCTACGAGCAGTACTTC
NA	TRBV19	TRBJ2-7	NA	CASSIRTESYEQYF	TGTGCCAGTAGTATACGGACGGAGAGCTACGAGCAGTACTTC
NA	TRBV20-1	TRBJ2-3	NA	CSASSSPPGDTLYF	TGCAGTGCTAGTTCCAGCCCCCCTGGAGATACGCTGTATTTT
NA	TRBV7-9	TRBJ1-2	TRBD1	CASSSSWTNRGGYGYTF	TGTGCCAGCAGCTCATCATGGACGAACAGGGGAGGGTATGGCTACACCTTC
medium-sized	TRBV20-1	TRBJ2-1	TRBD2	CSAYAGLGFDEQFF	TGCAGTGCTTACGCGGGACTAGGTTTTGATGAGCAGTTCTTC
medium-sized	TRBV12-3/TRBV12-4	TRBJ2-7	TRBD1	CASSSGTGGGLPPYEQYF	TGTGCCAGCAGTTCTGGGACAGGGGGGGGACTCCCTCCCTACGAGCAGTACTTC